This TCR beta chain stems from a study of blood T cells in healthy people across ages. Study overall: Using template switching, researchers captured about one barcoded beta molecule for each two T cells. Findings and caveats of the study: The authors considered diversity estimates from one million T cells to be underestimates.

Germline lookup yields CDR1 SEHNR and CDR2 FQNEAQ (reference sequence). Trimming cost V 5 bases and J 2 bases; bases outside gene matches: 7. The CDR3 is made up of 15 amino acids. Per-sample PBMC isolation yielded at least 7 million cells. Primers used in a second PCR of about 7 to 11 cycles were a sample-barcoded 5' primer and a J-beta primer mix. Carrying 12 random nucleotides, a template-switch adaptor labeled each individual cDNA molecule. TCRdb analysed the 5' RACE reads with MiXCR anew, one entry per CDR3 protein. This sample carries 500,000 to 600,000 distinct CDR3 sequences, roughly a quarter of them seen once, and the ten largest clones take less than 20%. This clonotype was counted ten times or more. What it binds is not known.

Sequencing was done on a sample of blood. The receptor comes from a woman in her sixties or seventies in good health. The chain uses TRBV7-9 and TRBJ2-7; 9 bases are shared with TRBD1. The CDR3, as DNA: TGTGCCAGCAGCAATACCCGGGACAGGGCCTACGAGCAGTACTTC. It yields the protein CASSNTRDRAYEQYF.